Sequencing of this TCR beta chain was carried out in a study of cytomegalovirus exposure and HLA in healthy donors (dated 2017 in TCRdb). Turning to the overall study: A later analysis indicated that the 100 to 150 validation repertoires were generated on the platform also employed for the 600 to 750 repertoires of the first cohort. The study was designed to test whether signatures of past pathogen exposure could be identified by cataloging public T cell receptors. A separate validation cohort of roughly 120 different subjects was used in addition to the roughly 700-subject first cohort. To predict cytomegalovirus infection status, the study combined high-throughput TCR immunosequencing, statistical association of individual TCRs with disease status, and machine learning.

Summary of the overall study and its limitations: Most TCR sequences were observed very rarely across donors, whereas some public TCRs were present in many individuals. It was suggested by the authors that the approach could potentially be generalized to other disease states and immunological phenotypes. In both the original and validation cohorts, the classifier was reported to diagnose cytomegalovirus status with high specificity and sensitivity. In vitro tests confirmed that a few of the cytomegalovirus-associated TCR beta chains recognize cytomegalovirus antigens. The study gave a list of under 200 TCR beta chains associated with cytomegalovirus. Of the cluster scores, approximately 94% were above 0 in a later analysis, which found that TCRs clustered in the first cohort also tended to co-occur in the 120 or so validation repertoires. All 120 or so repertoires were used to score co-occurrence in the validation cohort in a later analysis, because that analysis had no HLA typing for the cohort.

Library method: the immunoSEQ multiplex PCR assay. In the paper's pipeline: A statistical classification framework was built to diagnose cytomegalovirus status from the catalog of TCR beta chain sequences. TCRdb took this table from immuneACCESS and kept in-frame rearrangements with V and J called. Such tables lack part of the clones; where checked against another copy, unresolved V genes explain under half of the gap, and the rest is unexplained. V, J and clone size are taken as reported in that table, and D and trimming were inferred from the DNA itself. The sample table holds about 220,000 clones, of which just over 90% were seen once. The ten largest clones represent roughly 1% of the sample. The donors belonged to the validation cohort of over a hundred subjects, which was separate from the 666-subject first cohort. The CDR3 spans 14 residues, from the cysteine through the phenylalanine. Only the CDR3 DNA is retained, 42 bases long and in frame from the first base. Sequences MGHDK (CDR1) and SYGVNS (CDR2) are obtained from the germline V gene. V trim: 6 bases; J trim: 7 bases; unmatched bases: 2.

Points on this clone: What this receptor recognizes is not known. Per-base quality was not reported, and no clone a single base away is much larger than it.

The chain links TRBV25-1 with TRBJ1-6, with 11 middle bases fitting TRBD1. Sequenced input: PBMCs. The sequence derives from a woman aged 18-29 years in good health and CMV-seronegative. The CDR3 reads CASRGQGANSPLHF. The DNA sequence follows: TGTGCCAGCAGAGGACAGGGGGCGAATTCACCCCTCCACTTT.